The rows below give T cell receptor beta chains drawn from one sample of a study of neurological immune-mediated disorders. One entry per CDR3 protein results from TCRdb running MiXCR on the 5' RACE reads. The repertoire includes roughly 100,000 distinct CDR3 sequences, about a tenth of them detected once, and 3.1% sits in the top ten. What was sequenced was PBMCs. All receptors derive from a female donor with HTLV-1-associated myelopathy (HAM/TSP). CDR3s include the opening cysteine and the closing phenylalanine or tryptophan. The D gene is left open where the match is weak. Size values are once, few and many counts, or a class for expanded clones, and some rows have none.

v_call	j_call	clone_size	d_call	cdr3_length	cdr3_aa	cdr3_nt
TRBV5-5	TRBJ1-2	.	.	12	CASSWDLYGYTF	TGTGCCAGCAGCTGGGACTTGTATGGCTACACCTTC
TRBV7-2	TRBJ1-1	many	.	16	CASSFDRDKMNTEAFF	TGTGCCAGCAGCTTCGATCGGGACAAGATGAACACTGAAGCTTTCTTT
TRBV5-1	TRBJ1-1	.	TRBD1	14	CASSSGTGGTEAFF	TGCGCCAGCAGTTCCGGGACAGGGGGCACTGAAGCTTTCTTT
TRBV5-1	TRBJ1-5	many	.	14	CASSLEGSNQPQHF	TGCGCCAGCAGCTTGGAAGGTAGCAATCAGCCCCAGCATTTT
TRBV29-1	TRBJ2-1	many	.	15	CSVGTGFLGFNEQFF	TGCAGCGTTGGAACAGGGTTTCTGGGGTTCAATGAGCAGTTCTTC
TRBV10-3	TRBJ1-1	few	.	14	CAISESGEDTEAFF	TGTGCCATCAGTGAGTCTGGGGAGGACACTGAAGCTTTCTTT
TRBV3-1	TRBJ2-1	many	.	12	CASSHPYNEQFF	TGTGCCAGCAGCCATCCCTACAATGAGCAGTTCTTC
TRBV6-5	TRBJ2-7	many	.	12	CAIQSANYEQYF	TGTGCCATTCAGAGCGCGAACTACGAGCAGTACTTC
TRBV2	TRBJ1-2	.	.	14	CASRGPGTDYGYTF	TGTGCCAGCAGGGGGCCCGGGACGGACTATGGCTACACCTTC
TRBV7-9	TRBJ2-5	many	TRBD1	16	CASSPPGTGEQETQYF	TGTGCCAGCAGCCCCCCAGGGACAGGGGAGCAGGAGACCCAGTACTTC
TRBV20-1	TRBJ2-7	many	TRBD2	12	CSATAGGYEQYF	TGCAGTGCTACAGCGGGGGGTTACGAGCAGTACTTC